This T cell receptor (beta chain) was sequenced for a study of cytomegalovirus exposure and HLA in healthy donors. Study-wide points: Using a false discovery rate of 0.05, a later analysis showed that approximately 16,000 TCR beta sequences were associated with HLA alleles. An analysis that came later showed most CMV-associated TCR beta chains appearing HLA-restricted. Under in vitro conditions, a few CMV-associated chains were confirmed as specific for CMV antigens.

Healthy individuals who donated bone marrow served as the donors. As to this clone: What it recognizes is unknown.

Germline V CDR1 and CDR2: MNHEY, SMNVEV (reference sequence). V gave up 6 bases and J gave up 8 bases; unmatched junction bases: 7. This CDR3 comprises 14 residues. The study ran its PCR with 60 Vbeta and 13 Jbeta primers. Clones were read by immunoSEQ multiplex PCR, and TCRdb kept only the in-frame ones, dropping some. The sample contains under 200,000 clones, roughly nine tenths of which appear only once. Sequencing was performed on PBMCs. This receptor was taken from a boy aged 2 to 10 in good health and CMV-seronegative. The chain joins TRBV27 to TRBJ1-4; 9 bases are a match to TRBD1. The CDR3 nucleotides read TGTGCCAGCAGCCAACAGGGGGCGCGGGAAAAACTGTTTTTT. This gives the protein CASSQQGAREKLFF.